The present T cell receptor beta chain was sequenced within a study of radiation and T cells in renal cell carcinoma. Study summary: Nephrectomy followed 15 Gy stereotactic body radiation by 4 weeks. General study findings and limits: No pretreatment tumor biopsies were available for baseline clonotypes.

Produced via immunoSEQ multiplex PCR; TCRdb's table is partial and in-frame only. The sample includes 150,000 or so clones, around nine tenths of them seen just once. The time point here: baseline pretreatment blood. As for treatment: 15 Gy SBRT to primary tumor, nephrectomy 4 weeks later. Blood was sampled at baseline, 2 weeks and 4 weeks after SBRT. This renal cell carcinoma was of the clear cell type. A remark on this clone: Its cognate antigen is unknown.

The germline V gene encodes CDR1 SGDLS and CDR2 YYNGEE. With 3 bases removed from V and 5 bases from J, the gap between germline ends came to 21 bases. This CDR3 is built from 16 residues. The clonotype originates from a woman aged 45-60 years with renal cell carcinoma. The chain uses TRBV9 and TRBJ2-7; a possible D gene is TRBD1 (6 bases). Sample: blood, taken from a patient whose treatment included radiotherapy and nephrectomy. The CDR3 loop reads CASSEGVGRGFHEQYF. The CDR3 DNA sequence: TGTGCCAGCAGCGAGGGGGTCGGCAGGGGTTTCCACGAGCAGTACTTC.